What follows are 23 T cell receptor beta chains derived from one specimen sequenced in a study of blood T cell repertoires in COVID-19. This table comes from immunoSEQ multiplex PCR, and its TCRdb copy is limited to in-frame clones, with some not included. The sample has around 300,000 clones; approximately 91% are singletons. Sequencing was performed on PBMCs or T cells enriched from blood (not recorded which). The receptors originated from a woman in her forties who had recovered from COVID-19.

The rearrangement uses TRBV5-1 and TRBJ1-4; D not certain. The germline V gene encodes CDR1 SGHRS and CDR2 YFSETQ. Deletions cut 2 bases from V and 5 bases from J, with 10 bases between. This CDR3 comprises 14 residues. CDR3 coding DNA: TGCGCCAGCAGCTTTAGCAGCGGAAATGAAAAACTGTTTTTT. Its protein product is CASSFSSGNEKLFF.

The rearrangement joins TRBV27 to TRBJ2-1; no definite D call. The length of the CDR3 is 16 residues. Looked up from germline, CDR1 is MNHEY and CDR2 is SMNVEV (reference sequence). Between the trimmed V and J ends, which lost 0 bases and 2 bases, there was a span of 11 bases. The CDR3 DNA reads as TGTGCCAGCAGTTTATCTCAGCGCCCTGCCTACAATGAGCAGTTCTTC. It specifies CASSLSQRPAYNEQFF.

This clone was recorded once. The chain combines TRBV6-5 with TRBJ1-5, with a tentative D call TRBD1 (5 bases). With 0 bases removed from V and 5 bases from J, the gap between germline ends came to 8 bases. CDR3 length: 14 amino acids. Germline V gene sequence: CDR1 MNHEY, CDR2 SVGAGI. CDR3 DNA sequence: TGTGCCAGCAGTTACTCGTCAGGGTATCAGCCCCAGCATTTT. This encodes CASSYSSGYQPQHF.

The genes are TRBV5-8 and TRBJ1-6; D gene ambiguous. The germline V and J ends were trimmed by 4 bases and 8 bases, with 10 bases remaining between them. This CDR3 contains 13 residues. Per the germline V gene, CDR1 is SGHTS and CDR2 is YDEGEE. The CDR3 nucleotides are TGTGCCAGCAGCCTAGGATTGGATTCACCCCTCCACTTT. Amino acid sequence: CASSLGLDSPLHF.

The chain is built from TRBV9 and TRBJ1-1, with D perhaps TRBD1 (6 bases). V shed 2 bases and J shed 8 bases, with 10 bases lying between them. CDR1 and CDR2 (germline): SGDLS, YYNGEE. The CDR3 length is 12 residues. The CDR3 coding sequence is TGTGCCAGCAGCGTCCTCCAGGGGGAAGCTTTCTTT. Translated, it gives CASSVLQGEAFF.

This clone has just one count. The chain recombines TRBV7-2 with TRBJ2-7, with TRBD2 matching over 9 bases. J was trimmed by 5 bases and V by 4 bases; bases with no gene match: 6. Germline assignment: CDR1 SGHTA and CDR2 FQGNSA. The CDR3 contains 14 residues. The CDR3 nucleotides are TGTGCCAGCAGCTATAGCGGGAGTAACAACGAGCAGTACTTC. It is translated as CASSYSGSNNEQYF.

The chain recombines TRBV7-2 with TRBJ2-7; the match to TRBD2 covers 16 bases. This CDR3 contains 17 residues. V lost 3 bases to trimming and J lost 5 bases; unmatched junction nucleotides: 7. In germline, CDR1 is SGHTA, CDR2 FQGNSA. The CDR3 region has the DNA TGTGCCAGCAGCTTGGGGGGGACTAGCGGGAGGGCCCACGAGCAGTACTTC. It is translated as CASSLGGTSGRAHEQYF.

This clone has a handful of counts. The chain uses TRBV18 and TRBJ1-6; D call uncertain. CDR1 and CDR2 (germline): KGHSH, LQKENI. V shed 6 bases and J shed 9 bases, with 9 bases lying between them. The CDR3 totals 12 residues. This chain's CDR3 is CASSRGLSPLHF. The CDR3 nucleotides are TGTGCCAGCTCCCGCGGACTTTCACCCCTCCACTTT.

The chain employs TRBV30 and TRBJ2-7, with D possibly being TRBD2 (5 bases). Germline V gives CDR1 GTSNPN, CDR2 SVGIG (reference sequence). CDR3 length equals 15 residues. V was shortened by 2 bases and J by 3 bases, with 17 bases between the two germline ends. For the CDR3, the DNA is TGTGCCTGGAGTAGAGGCGGGCGGTCACTCTACGAGCAGTACTTC. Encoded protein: CAWSRGGRSLYEQYF.

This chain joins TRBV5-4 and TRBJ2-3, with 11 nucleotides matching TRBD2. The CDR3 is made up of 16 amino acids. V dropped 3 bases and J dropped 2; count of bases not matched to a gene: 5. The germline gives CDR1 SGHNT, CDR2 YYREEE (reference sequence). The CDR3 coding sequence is TGTGCCAGCAGCTCGGGACTAGCGGAGCTCACAGATACGCAGTATTTT. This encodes CASSSGLAELTDTQYF. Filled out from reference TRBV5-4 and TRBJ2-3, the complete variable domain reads ETGVTQSPTHLIKTRGQQVTLRCSSQSGHNTVSWYQQALGQGPQFIFQYYREEENGRGNFPPRFSGLQFPNYSSELNVNALELDDSALYLCASSSGLAELTDTQYFGPGTRLTVL.

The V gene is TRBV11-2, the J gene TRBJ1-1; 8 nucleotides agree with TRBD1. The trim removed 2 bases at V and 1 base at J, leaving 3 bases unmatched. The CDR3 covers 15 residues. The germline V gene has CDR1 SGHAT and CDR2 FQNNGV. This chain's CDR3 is CASSLIGTGNTEAFF. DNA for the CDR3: TGTGCCAGCAGCTTAATAGGGACAGGGAACACTGAAGCTTTCTTT.

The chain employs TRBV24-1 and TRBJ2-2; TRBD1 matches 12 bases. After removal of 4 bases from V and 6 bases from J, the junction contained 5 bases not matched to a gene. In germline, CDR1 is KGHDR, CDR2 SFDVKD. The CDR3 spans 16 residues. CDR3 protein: CATSDPGQGAAGELFF. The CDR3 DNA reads TGTGCCACCAGTGACCCGGGACAGGGGGCGGCCGGGGAGCTGTTTTTT.

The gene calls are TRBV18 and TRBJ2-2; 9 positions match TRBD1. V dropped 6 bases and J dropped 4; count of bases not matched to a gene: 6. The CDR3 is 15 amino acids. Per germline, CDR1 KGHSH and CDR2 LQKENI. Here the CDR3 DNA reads TGTGCCAGCTCCCGGGGACAGGGAACCACCGGGGAGCTGTTTTTT. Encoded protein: CASSRGQGTTGELFF.

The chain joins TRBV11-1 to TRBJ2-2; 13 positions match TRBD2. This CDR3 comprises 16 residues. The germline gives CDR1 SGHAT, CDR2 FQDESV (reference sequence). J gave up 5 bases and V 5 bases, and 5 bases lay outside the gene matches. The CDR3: CASSPTSGRATGELFF. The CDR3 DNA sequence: TGTGCCAGCAGCCCTACTAGCGGGAGGGCGACCGGGGAGCTGTTTTTT.

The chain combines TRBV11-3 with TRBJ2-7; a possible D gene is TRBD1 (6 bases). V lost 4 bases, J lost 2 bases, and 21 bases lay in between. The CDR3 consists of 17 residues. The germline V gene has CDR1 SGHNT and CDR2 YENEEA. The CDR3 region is CASSSSHTGYFAYEQYF. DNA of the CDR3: TGTGCCAGCAGCTCCTCACATACAGGGTATTTCGCCTACGAGCAGTACTTC.

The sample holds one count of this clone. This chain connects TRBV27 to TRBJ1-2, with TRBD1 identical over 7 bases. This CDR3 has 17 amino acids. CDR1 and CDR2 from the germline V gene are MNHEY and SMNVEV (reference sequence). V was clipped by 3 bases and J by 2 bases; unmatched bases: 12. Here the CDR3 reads CASSFSLNRGENYGYTF. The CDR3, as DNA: TGTGCCAGCAGTTTCTCTTTGAACAGGGGAGAAAACTATGGCTACACCTTC.

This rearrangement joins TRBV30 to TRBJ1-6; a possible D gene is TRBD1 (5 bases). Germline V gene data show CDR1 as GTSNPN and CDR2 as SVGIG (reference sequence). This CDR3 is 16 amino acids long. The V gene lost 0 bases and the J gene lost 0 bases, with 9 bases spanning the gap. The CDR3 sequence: CAWSVSGYSYNSPLHF. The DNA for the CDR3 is TGTGCCTGGAGTGTGTCAGGGTACTCCTATAATTCACCCCTCCACTTT.

The CDR3 bases are TGTGCCAGCCGACGGACAGGGGGCGCCGAGCAGTACTTC. Translation gives CASRRTGGAEQYF. The V gene is TRBV19, the J gene TRBJ2-7; 11 bases map to TRBD1. The CDR3 is made up of 13 amino acids. V dropped 9 bases and J dropped 6; count of bases not matched to a gene: 7. Germline-derived CDR1 and CDR2 are LNHDA and SQIVND (reference sequence).

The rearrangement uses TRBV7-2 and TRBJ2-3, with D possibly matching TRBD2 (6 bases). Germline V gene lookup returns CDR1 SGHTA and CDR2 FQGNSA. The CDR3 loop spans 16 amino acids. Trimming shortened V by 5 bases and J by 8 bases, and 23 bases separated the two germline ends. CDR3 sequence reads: CASSVTLSGRERTQYF. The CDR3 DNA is TGTGCCAGCAGCGTGACTCTTAGCGGAAGGGAGCGTACGCAGTATTTT. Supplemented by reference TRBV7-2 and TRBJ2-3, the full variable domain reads GAGVSQSPSNKVTEKGKDVELRCDPISGHTALYWYRQSLGQGLEFLIYFQGNSAPDKSGLPSDRFSAERTGGSVSTLTIQRTQQEDSAVYLCASSVTLSGRERTQYFGPGTRLTVL.

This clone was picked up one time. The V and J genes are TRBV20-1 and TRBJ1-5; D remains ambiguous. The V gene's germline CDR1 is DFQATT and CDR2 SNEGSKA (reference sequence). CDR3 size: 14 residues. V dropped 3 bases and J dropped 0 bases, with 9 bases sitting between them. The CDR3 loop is CSASNSNSNQPQHF. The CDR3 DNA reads TGCAGTGCTAGTAATAGTAATAGCAATCAGCCCCAGCATTTT.

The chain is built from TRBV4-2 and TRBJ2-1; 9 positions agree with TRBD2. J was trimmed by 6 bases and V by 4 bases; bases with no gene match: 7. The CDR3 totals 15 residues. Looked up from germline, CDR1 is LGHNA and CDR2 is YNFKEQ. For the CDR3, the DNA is TGTGCCAGCAGCCTCGGGACTAGCAGTCGCAATGAGCAGTTCTTC. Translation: CASSLGTSSRNEQFF.

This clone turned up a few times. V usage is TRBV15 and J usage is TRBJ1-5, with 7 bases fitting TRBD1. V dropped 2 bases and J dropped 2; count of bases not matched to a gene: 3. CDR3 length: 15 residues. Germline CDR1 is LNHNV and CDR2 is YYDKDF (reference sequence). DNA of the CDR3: TGTGCCACCAGCAGACAGGGGGGAGGCAATCAGCCCCAGCATTTT. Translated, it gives CATSRQGGGNQPQHF.

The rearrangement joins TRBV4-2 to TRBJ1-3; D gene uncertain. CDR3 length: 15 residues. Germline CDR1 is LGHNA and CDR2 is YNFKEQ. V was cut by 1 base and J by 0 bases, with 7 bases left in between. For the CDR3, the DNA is TGTGCCAGCAGCCAAGCCGCGGGCTCTGGAAACACCATATATTTT. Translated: CASSQAAGSGNTIYF.